A selection of T cell receptor beta chains follows, all from one sample in a study of identical twins. TCRdb redid the calling of the 5' RACE reads with MiXCR, one entry per CDR3 protein. Seen here are more than 200,000 distinct CDR3 sequences, around a tenth observed once, and the top ten hold around 5.1%. Sequences were obtained from memory (CD45RO+) T cells sorted from blood. These receptors were collected from a woman between 18 and 29 years old in good health. The CDR3 runs from the conserved cysteine through the conserved F or W. A D gene is named only where the DNA matches it firmly. Size values are once, few and many counts, or a class for expanded clones, and some rows have none.

j_call clone_size d_call cdr3_length v_call cdr3_aa
TRBJ2-7 NA TRBD2 16 TRBV5-4 CARSPRTSGNFYEQYF
TRBJ2-2 NA NA 16 TRBV5-1 CASSLAGEISTGELFF
TRBJ1-2 many TRBD1 14 TRBV28 CASSFPGQGAIYTF
TRBJ2-6 NA NA 15 TRBV7-9 CASSLRTLGANVLTF
TRBJ1-2 few NA 14 TRBV7-9 CASSLLSVSGGYTF
TRBJ2-2 many NA 14 TRBV6-2/TRBV6-3 CASRAGTRAGELFF
TRBJ2-5 few TRBD2 14 TRBV10-2 CASRGLAGEETQYF
TRBJ2-2 NA TRBD1 14 TRBV12-5 CASGLGQDTGELFF
TRBJ2-2 few TRBD2 17 TRBV20-1 CSARALAGGRSTGELFF
TRBJ2-3 few NA 14 TRBV9 CASSVEYSTDTQYF
TRBJ1-1 few NA 11 TRBV20-1 CSAGKVAEAFF
TRBJ2-3 NA TRBD2 16 TRBV20-1 CSARDRPAGATDTQYF
TRBJ1-5 few NA 16 TRBV30 CAWSVLSRGSNQPQHF
TRBJ2-5 once TRBD1 12 TRBV20-1 CSARDRIGAQYF